This T cell receptor beta chain derives from a study of T cells in Graves' hyperthyroidism and ophthalmopathy. The wider study: Peripheral blood was acquired at first diagnosis, ahead of any therapy whatsoever.

Graves' hyperthyroidism showing no ophthalmopathy progression within 18 months was considered stable. Newly diagnosed hyperthyroidism, duration under 2 months, in patients aged 18 to 65. Researchers barred patients who had uncontrolled infection, other autoimmune disease, pregnancy or lactation. The investigators amplified TCR beta CDR3 regions from RNA transcripts. A first-round RT-PCR of the TCR CDR3 used the HTBI primer set. TCRdb reanalysed the multiplex PCR reads using MiXCR and keeps one entry per CDR3 protein. The sample has some 700,000 distinct CDR3 sequences, 17% seen once. This clonotype was picked up many times. Sequencing input: blood. This clonotype was obtained from a man aged 50 or older with Graves' hyperthyroidism.

CDR3 sequence (DNA): TGTGCCAGCAGCGTCACGATGAACACTGAAGCTTTCTTT. Translated: CASSVTMNTEAFF. The rearrangement links TRBV7-9 to TRBJ1-1; no definite D call. The CDR3 consists of 13 residues. With 5 bases removed from V and 0 bases from J, the gap between germline ends came to 7 bases. Germline loops: CDR1 SEHNR, CDR2 FQNEAQ (reference sequence).